A selection of T cell receptor beta chains follows, all from one sample in a study of blood T cells in healthy people across ages. TCRdb ran MiXCR on the 5' RACE reads and lists one entry per CDR3 protein. The sample comprises about 620,000 distinct CDR3 sequences, 21% of which are singletons, and roughly 3.4% rests with the top ten. The material sequenced was blood. All receptors come from an older man in good health. Both conserved end residues are part of each CDR3. The D gene is left open where the match is weak. The size of a clone is reported for some rows only, either as once, few or many, or as a class for expanded clones.

v_call: TRBV4-1; d_call: TRBD1; j_call: TRBJ1-5; clone_size: -; cdr3_nt: TGCGCCAGCAGCCAAGAGCAGGGGGCAGAGCAGCCCCAGCATTTT; cdr3_aa: CASSQEQGAEQPQHF
v_call: TRBV14; d_call: TRBD2; j_call: TRBJ2-5; clone_size: -; cdr3_nt: TGTGCCAGCAGCCAAGGATACTACCGGGACTACTACCAAGAGACCCAGTACTTC; cdr3_aa: CASSQGYYRDYYQETQYF
v_call: TRBV7-8; d_call: TRBD2; j_call: TRBJ2-3; clone_size: many; cdr3_nt: TGTGCCAGCAGCCCGAGGACTAGCGGGGGCATTGGTACGCAGTATTTT; cdr3_aa: CASSPRTSGGIGTQYF
v_call: TRBV27; d_call: -; j_call: TRBJ2-3; clone_size: few; cdr3_nt: TGTGCCAGCAGTTTCCCAGGGGTTGGGGATACGCAGTATTTT; cdr3_aa: CASSFPGVGDTQYF
v_call: TRBV18; d_call: TRBD1; j_call: TRBJ2-6; clone_size: -; cdr3_nt: TGTGCCAGCTCACCAACGGGACAGCTTACTAGGGGGGCCAACGTCCTGACTTTC; cdr3_aa: CASSPTGQLTRGANVLTF
v_call: TRBV5-1; d_call: -; j_call: TRBJ2-4; clone_size: many; cdr3_nt: TGCGCCAGCAGCGCGGAGGGCCCCAAAAACATTCAGTACTTC; cdr3_aa: CASSAEGPKNIQYF
v_call: TRBV5-1; d_call: TRBD1; j_call: TRBJ2-2; clone_size: -; cdr3_nt: TGCGCCAGCAGCTCGACAGGGGAGACCGGGGAGCTGTTTTTT; cdr3_aa: CASSSTGETGELFF
v_call: TRBV12-3/TRBV12-4; d_call: -; j_call: TRBJ2-7; clone_size: many; cdr3_nt: TGTGCCAGCAGTTTAATGAGGGCCGAGCAGTACTTC; cdr3_aa: CASSLMRAEQYF
v_call: TRBV5-1; d_call: -; j_call: TRBJ2-7; clone_size: -; cdr3_nt: TGCGCCAGCAAACTCCAGGGTGCCGACGAGCAGTACTTC; cdr3_aa: CASKLQGADEQYF
v_call: TRBV6-1; d_call: -; j_call: TRBJ1-4; clone_size: many; cdr3_nt: TGTGCCACCCAGGAGAGAGGACGAAGTGAAAAACTGTTTTTT; cdr3_aa: CATQERGRSEKLFF
v_call: TRBV6-2/TRBV6-3; d_call: -; j_call: TRBJ1-2; clone_size: few; cdr3_nt: TGTGCCAGCAGTTACTCAGGGGTTCGTGGCTACACCTTC; cdr3_aa: CASSYSGVRGYTF
v_call: TRBV20-1; d_call: -; j_call: TRBJ2-1; clone_size: -; cdr3_nt: TGCAGTACTGGGCTGACTAGTCCCAATGAGCAGTTCTTC; cdr3_aa: CSTGLTSPNEQFF
v_call: TRBV12-3/TRBV12-4; d_call: -; j_call: TRBJ2-5; clone_size: few; cdr3_nt: TGTGCCAGCAGTTTGGTACAGGGACTGAGGGAGACCCAGTACTTC; cdr3_aa: CASSLVQGLRETQYF
v_call: TRBV12-1; d_call: -; j_call: TRBJ1-1; clone_size: -; cdr3_nt: TGTGCCAGCAGCTCCGCCACGCCCTATAACACTGAAGCTTTCTTT; cdr3_aa: CASSSATPYNTEAFF
v_call: TRBV20-1; d_call: TRBD2; j_call: TRBJ2-6; clone_size: -; cdr3_nt: TGCAGTGCTTGGGATAGCGGGAGGGCTCGCTCTGGGGCCAACGTCCTGACTTTC; cdr3_aa: CSAWDSGRARSGANVLTF
v_call: TRBV18; d_call: TRBD2; j_call: TRBJ2-5; clone_size: few; cdr3_nt: TGTGCCAGCTCACATAAGACGGGAGGAGTTCAAGAGACCCAGTACTTC; cdr3_aa: CASSHKTGGVQETQYF
v_call: TRBV5-1; d_call: -; j_call: TRBJ2-5; clone_size: many; cdr3_nt: TGCGCCAGCAGCTTGAAGCCAACCGAGACCCAGTACTTC; cdr3_aa: CASSLKPTETQYF
v_call: TRBV3-1; d_call: -; j_call: TRBJ2-7; clone_size: -; cdr3_nt: TGTGCCAGCAGCCAAGAGGGGCGCTACGAGCAGTACTTC; cdr3_aa: CASSQEGRYEQYF
v_call: TRBV6-2/TRBV6-3; d_call: -; j_call: TRBJ1-1; clone_size: few; cdr3_nt: TGTGCCAGCAGTTACAGTCCAGGCCCGAACACTGAAGCTTTCTTT; cdr3_aa: CASSYSPGPNTEAFF
v_call: TRBV5-5; d_call: TRBD2; j_call: TRBJ2-1; clone_size: many; cdr3_nt: TGTGCCAGCAGCTTGGCAAGTAGCGGGAGACCCAAATCCTACAATGAGCAGTTCTTC; cdr3_aa: CASSLASSGRPKSYNEQFF
v_call: TRBV20-1; d_call: TRBD2; j_call: TRBJ2-7; clone_size: few; cdr3_nt: TGCAGTGTTACCCAACCGGGAGGGGGATACGAGCAGTACTTC; cdr3_aa: CSVTQPGGGYEQYF
v_call: TRBV6-5; d_call: -; j_call: TRBJ2-1; clone_size: few; cdr3_nt: TGTGCCAGCAGTTACTCTGGGGGTGAGCAGTTCTTC; cdr3_aa: CASSYSGGEQFF
v_call: TRBV7-9; d_call: TRBD1; j_call: TRBJ1-1; clone_size: -; cdr3_nt: TGTGCCAGCAGCGTAGGGACAGGGTACAACACTGAAGCTTTCTTT; cdr3_aa: CASSVGTGYNTEAFF
v_call: TRBV12-3/TRBV12-4; d_call: -; j_call: TRBJ2-7; clone_size: -; cdr3_nt: TGTGCCAGCAGTTCCGAAGCTACTGGGCAGTACTTC; cdr3_aa: CASSSEATGQYF
v_call: TRBV3-1; d_call: -; j_call: TRBJ2-3; clone_size: -; cdr3_nt: TGTGCCAGCAGCCAAGGGGAGGACATTCCAGATACGCAGTATTTT; cdr3_aa: CASSQGEDIPDTQYF
v_call: TRBV12-3/TRBV12-4; d_call: -; j_call: TRBJ1-6; clone_size: -; cdr3_nt: TGTGCCAGCAGTTCTGCAGGGAATTCACCCCTCCACTTT; cdr3_aa: CASSSAGNSPLHF
v_call: TRBV20-1; d_call: -; j_call: TRBJ2-1; clone_size: many; cdr3_nt: TGCAGTGCTAGAGATCTGGGGAGGGGGGGTAGGAATGAGCAGTTCTTC; cdr3_aa: CSARDLGRGGRNEQFF
v_call: TRBV11-2; d_call: -; j_call: TRBJ2-7; clone_size: few; cdr3_nt: TGTGCCAGCAGCTTCGCAGCGGTGAGCTCCTACGAGCAGTACTTC; cdr3_aa: CASSFAAVSSYEQYF
v_call: TRBV5-1; d_call: -; j_call: TRBJ1-3; clone_size: few; cdr3_nt: TGCGCCAGCAGCTTGGGACACTCTGGAAACACCATATATTTT; cdr3_aa: CASSLGHSGNTIYF
v_call: TRBV10-3; d_call: TRBD1; j_call: TRBJ1-1; clone_size: few; cdr3_nt: TGTGCCATCAGTCCGGGACAGCGCATGAACACTGAAGCTTTCTTT; cdr3_aa: CAISPGQRMNTEAFF
v_call: TRBV20-1; d_call: -; j_call: TRBJ2-3; clone_size: -; cdr3_nt: TGCAGTGCTACTACGGGCGGGACAGATACGCAGTATTTT; cdr3_aa: CSATTGGTDTQYF
v_call: TRBV10-3; d_call: TRBD1; j_call: TRBJ2-7; clone_size: -; cdr3_nt: TGTGCCATTTCCTTTGATCCGGGACAGGACTCTCACTACGAGCAGTACTTC; cdr3_aa: CAISFDPGQDSHYEQYF
v_call: TRBV12-3/TRBV12-4; d_call: -; j_call: TRBJ1-2; clone_size: -; cdr3_nt: TGTGCCAGCAGTTCGGACAGCTACTATGGCTACACCTTC; cdr3_aa: CASSSDSYYGYTF
v_call: TRBV5-5; d_call: -; j_call: TRBJ2-1; clone_size: many; cdr3_nt: TGTGCCAGCAGCCCCCCGGGACACTCCTACAATGAGCAGTTCTTC; cdr3_aa: CASSPPGHSYNEQFF
v_call: TRBV3-1; d_call: TRBD2; j_call: TRBJ2-1; clone_size: few; cdr3_nt: TGTGCCAGCAGGGCCCCTACTAGCGGGAATAGGAATGAGCAGTTCTTC; cdr3_aa: CASRAPTSGNRNEQFF
v_call: TRBV3-1; d_call: -; j_call: TRBJ1-2; clone_size: -; cdr3_nt: TGTGCCAGCAGCCAGGAAGGATTCGGGGGTTCGGGCTACACCTTC; cdr3_aa: CASSQEGFGGSGYTF
v_call: TRBV5-1; d_call: TRBD1; j_call: TRBJ2-5; clone_size: -; cdr3_nt: TGCGCCAGCAGCTATCTTCCGGACAGGGAGACCCAGTACTTC; cdr3_aa: CASSYLPDRETQYF
v_call: TRBV7-3; d_call: TRBD1; j_call: TRBJ2-5; clone_size: -; cdr3_nt: TGTGCCAGCAGCTTATATCCAGGGGGTTGGACCCAGTACTTC; cdr3_aa: CASSLYPGGWTQYF
v_call: TRBV20-1; d_call: -; j_call: TRBJ1-2; clone_size: -; cdr3_nt: TGCAGTGCTAGACGAGGGGGGTCTGACTATGGCTACACCTTC; cdr3_aa: CSARRGGSDYGYTF
v_call: TRBV5-1; d_call: TRBD1; j_call: TRBJ2-3; clone_size: many; cdr3_nt: TGCGCCAGCAGCTTCGGACAGGGAGGAGATACGCAGTATTTT; cdr3_aa: CASSFGQGGDTQYF
v_call: TRBV20-1; d_call: TRBD1; j_call: TRBJ2-3; clone_size: -; cdr3_nt: TGCAGTGGACGTGGGACAGGGGGTTCAGATACGCAGTATTTT; cdr3_aa: CSGRGTGGSDTQYF
v_call: TRBV4-2; d_call: -; j_call: TRBJ1-1; clone_size: many; cdr3_nt: TGTGCCAGCAGCCGTGGGGACCGGGGCTTGAACACTGAAGCTTTCTTT; cdr3_aa: CASSRGDRGLNTEAFF
v_call: TRBV21-1; d_call: -; j_call: TRBJ1-1; clone_size: few; cdr3_nt: TGTGCCAGCAGCAAATCGGCCGGGTATACAGGGGCGAACACTGAAGCTTTCTTT; cdr3_aa: CASSKSAGYTGANTEAFF
v_call: TRBV14; d_call: -; j_call: TRBJ2-1; clone_size: few; cdr3_nt: TGTGCCAGCAGCCAACTTGGGGCCTACAATGAGCAGTTCTTC; cdr3_aa: CASSQLGAYNEQFF
v_call: TRBV27; d_call: -; j_call: TRBJ1-4; clone_size: many; cdr3_nt: TGTGCCAGCAGACACGGCGGAGCTACTAATGAAAAACTGTTTTTT; cdr3_aa: CASRHGGATNEKLFF
v_call: TRBV6-5; d_call: TRBD2; j_call: TRBJ2-5; clone_size: -; cdr3_nt: TGTGCCAGCAGTTACTCGATTGAGGCGTCCAGGACTAGTGGGGAGACCCAGTACTTC; cdr3_aa: CASSYSIEASRTSGETQYF
v_call: TRBV3-1; d_call: -; j_call: TRBJ2-5; clone_size: -; cdr3_nt: TGTGCCAGCAGCCAAGATGCGACCCAGTACTTC; cdr3_aa: CASSQDATQYF
v_call: TRBV29-1; d_call: -; j_call: TRBJ2-1; clone_size: many; cdr3_nt: TGCAGCGTTGAACTACACCGGGCCCAGGGCTCCTACAATGAGCAGTTCTTC; cdr3_aa: CSVELHRAQGSYNEQFF
v_call: TRBV4-3; d_call: -; j_call: TRBJ2-6; clone_size: many; cdr3_nt: TGCGCCAGCAGCCAAGGTCGGAGCTCTGGGGCCAACGTCCTGACTTTC; cdr3_aa: CASSQGRSSGANVLTF
v_call: TRBV12-3/TRBV12-4; d_call: TRBD1; j_call: TRBJ2-7; clone_size: -; cdr3_nt: TGTGCCAGCAGTTTAGCGCGACAGGGGGCAGTCTACGAGCAGTACTTC; cdr3_aa: CASSLARQGAVYEQYF
v_call: TRBV21-1; d_call: -; j_call: TRBJ1-3; clone_size: many; cdr3_nt: TGTGCCAGCAGGGGGAGGGACAGCTCGGGAAACACCATATATTTT; cdr3_aa: CASRGRDSSGNTIYF
v_call: TRBV20-1; d_call: TRBD2; j_call: TRBJ2-3; clone_size: -; cdr3_nt: TGCAGTGCTAGAGCCCTCCGCGATAGCGGGGGGGTAGGAACGCAGTATTTT; cdr3_aa: CSARALRDSGGVGTQYF
v_call: TRBV12-3/TRBV12-4; d_call: TRBD1; j_call: TRBJ2-7; clone_size: few; cdr3_nt: TGTGCCAGCAGTGACAGGGGATACACCTACGAGCAGTACTTC; cdr3_aa: CASSDRGYTYEQYF
v_call: TRBV7-2; d_call: -; j_call: TRBJ1-2; clone_size: many; cdr3_nt: TGTGCCAGCAGCTCAATCCGCAGGGGAGCTAACTATGGCTACACCTTC; cdr3_aa: CASSSIRRGANYGYTF
v_call: TRBV24-1; d_call: -; j_call: TRBJ2-1; clone_size: -; cdr3_nt: TGTGCCACCAGTGGAAGGATGGACTCCTACAATGAGCAGTTCTTC; cdr3_aa: CATSGRMDSYNEQFF
v_call: TRBV29-1; d_call: -; j_call: TRBJ1-2; clone_size: -; cdr3_nt: TGCAACGTTTTCGCCTACGAGGACTATGGCTACACCTTC; cdr3_aa: CNVFAYEDYGYTF
v_call: TRBV20-1; d_call: -; j_call: TRBJ2-5; clone_size: few; cdr3_nt: TGCAGTGCTAGACAAAGGGGTAGCAGTAAAGAGACCCAGTACTTC; cdr3_aa: CSARQRGSSKETQYF
v_call: TRBV29-1; d_call: TRBD1; j_call: TRBJ1-4; clone_size: few; cdr3_nt: TGCAGCGTATGGGACAGAAAGGATGAAAAACCGTTTTTT; cdr3_aa: CSVWDRKDEKPFF
v_call: TRBV2; d_call: TRBD1; j_call: TRBJ2-7; clone_size: -; cdr3_nt: TGTGCCAGCAGGAGGGGGCCAGGGAGCGACGAGCAGTACTTC; cdr3_aa: CASRRGPGSDEQYF